This T cell receptor (beta chain) was sequenced during a study of control samples from healthy donors and cancer patients. Germline CDR1 SEHNR, CDR2 FQNEAQ (reference sequence). V dropped 11 bases and J dropped 2 bases, with 15 bases sitting between them. The CDR3 is 13 amino acids. Sequencing used immunoSEQ multiplex PCR; TCRdb keeps in-frame clones, though not all of them. Of some 150,000 clones in the sample, over 85% were seen once. The chain has TRBV7-9 and TRBJ1-2; D remains unclear. The sample comprised blood. This clonotype originated in a woman between 55 and 75 years old in good health. CDR3 sequence reads: CAASKGGNYGYTF. The CDR3 DNA reads TGTGCCGCTTCGAAAGGAGGCAACTATGGCTACACCTTC.